This is a list of T cell receptor beta chains from one sample in a study of shared clonotypes between healthy human individuals. Assay used: immunoSEQ multiplex PCR; TCRdb lists only in-frame clones, some missing. The sample includes some 2,000,000 clones, approximately 94% of them seen just once. The sample was naive CD8+ T cells sorted from blood. Receptors originate from a man younger than 35 in good health. Each CDR3 is given with its conserved first and last residue. Each record gives: V gene, CDR3 length, J gene, D gene, clone size, CDR3 DNA, CDR3 protein. A D gene is named only where the DNA matches it firmly. Size is omitted from some rows. Given values are once, few, many or a class for expanded clones.

TRBV4-1,16,TRBJ2-7,TRBD2,.,TGCGCCAGCAGCCAAGGGGGGGGTGGCAGCGCCTACGAGCAGTACTTC,CASSQGGGGSAYEQYF
TRBV6-4,15,TRBJ2-2,.,.,TGTGCCAGCAGTGACACACGATTCGGCGGCGGGGAGCTGTTTTTT,CASSDTRFGGGELFF
TRBV30,12,TRBJ2-2,.,once,TGTGCCTGGACCGTATATGGCGGGGAGCTGTTTTTT,CAWTVYGGELFF
TRBV27,14,TRBJ2-1,.,.,TGTGCCAGCACCCTAGGGGGAGGGAGTGATGAGCAGTTCTTC,CASTLGGGSDEQFF
TRBV28,14,TRBJ2-7,.,.,TGTGCCAGCAGTTTAACCGGGAACGTCCACGAGCAGTACTTC,CASSLTGNVHEQYF
TRBV11-3,14,TRBJ1-5,.,.,TGTGCCAGCAGCTTGGGTTATAGCAATCAGCCCCAGCATTTT,CASSLGYSNQPQHF
TRBV6-5,13,TRBJ2-1,.,.,TGTGCCAGCAGTTACTCGATTCGGGATGAGCAGTTCTTC,CASSYSIRDEQFF
TRBV7-9,14,TRBJ1-1,.,once,TGTGCCAGCAGCTTATATTTGGGGAACACTGAAGCTTTCTTT,CASSLYLGNTEAFF
TRBV7-9,11,TRBJ2-7,.,few,TGTGCCAGCAGCCCCGACTACGAGCAGTACTTC,CASSPDYEQYF
TRBV5-1,13,TRBJ1-2,.,once,TGCGCCAGCAGGCCGGGAGTTAACTATGGCTACACCTTC,CASRPGVNYGYTF
TRBV7-8,15,TRBJ2-1,TRBD1,.,TGTGCCAGCAGCGCCACAGGGGGCACTTACAATGAGCAGTTCTTC,CASSATGGTYNEQFF
TRBV11-1,13,TRBJ2-7,.,once,TGTGCCAGCAGCTTAACGCAGACCTACGAGCAGTACTTC,CASSLTQTYEQYF
TRBV4-1,20,TRBJ2-7,TRBD2,.,TGCGCCAGCAGCCAACTTCCGGATTCCGGGACTAGCGGGAGACTGTGCGAGCAGTACTTC,CASSQLPDSGTSGRLCEQYF
TRBV7-8,13,TRBJ2-7,.,.,TGTGCCAGCAGCTTGGACCCTTACTACGAGCAGTACTTC,CASSLDPYYEQYF
TRBV27,14,TRBJ2-7,TRBD1,.,TGTGCCAGCAGTTTACAGGGGGCCCCGCGGGAGCAGTACTTC,CASSLQGAPREQYF
TRBV5-1,17,TRBJ2-1,.,once,TGCGCCAGCAGCTTGCTTCCCCCGCTAAGCTCCTACAATGAGCAGTTCTTC,CASSLLPPLSSYNEQFF
TRBV6-5,14,TRBJ1-1,TRBD1,.,TGTGCCAGCAGTTCCGACAGGGCAAGGACTGAAGCTTTCTTT,CASSSDRARTEAFF
TRBV7-9,13,TRBJ1-5,.,.,TGTGCCAGCAGCTTAGCATGGGATCAGCCCCAGCATTTT,CASSLAWDQPQHF
TRBV2,14,TRBJ2-7,TRBD1,.,TGTGCCAGCATCCCCCAGGGGGAGTCTTACGAGCAGTACTTC,CASIPQGESYEQYF
TRBV4-1,14,TRBJ2-7,TRBD1,.,TGCGCCAGCAGCCAACTCAGGGGGCAAAACGAGCAGTACTTC,CASSQLRGQNEQYF
TRBV20-1,10,TRBJ1-1,.,.,TGCAGTGCGCGGGCGATTGAAGCTTTCTTT,CSARAIEAFF
TRBV19,13,TRBJ1-2,.,.,TGTGCCAGTAGTATAAAGCTTAACTATGGCTACACCTTC,CASSIKLNYGYTF
TRBV27,15,TRBJ2-1,TRBD2,once,TGTGCCAGCAGAATAGGACTAGCGGGGTACAATGAGCAGTTCTTC,CASRIGLAGYNEQFF
TRBV4-3,16,TRBJ2-2,TRBD1,.,TGCGCCAGCAGCCTGGTGGACACAGGGGAGTCCGGGGAGCTGTTTTTT,CASSLVDTGESGELFF
TRBV7-8,16,TRBJ1-2,.,.,TGTGCCAGCAGCTTAGGTTCGGGGTTGTCTCTCTATGGCTACACCTTC,CASSLGSGLSLYGYTF
TRBV6-1,15,TRBJ2-7,TRBD1,.,TGTGCCAGCAGTGACCTACAGGGGAACTCCTACGAGCAGTACTTC,CASSDLQGNSYEQYF
TRBV5-4,16,TRBJ1-2,.,.,TGTGCCAGCAGCACGGAAAGGGTTGACTACCTTGGTGGCTACACCTTC,CASSTERVDYLGGYTF
TRBV10-3,14,TRBJ1-3,.,.,TGTGCCATCAGCCCAGAAATCTCTGGAAACACCATATATTTT,CAISPEISGNTIYF
TRBV27,14,TRBJ2-5,.,.,TGTGCCAGCAGCTTTGGGGGTATCCAAGAGACCCAGTACTTC,CASSFGGIQETQYF
TRBV27,15,TRBJ1-1,.,.,TGTGCCAGCAGTTTAGGGAAGAAGGACACCTCCGAAGCTTTCTTT,CASSLGKKDTSEAFF
TRBV7-9,13,TRBJ2-1,.,.,TGTGCCAGCAGCCCGGGCCCTTGGGATGAGCAGTTCTTC,CASSPGPWDEQFF
TRBV7-9,16,TRBJ1-1,.,.,TGTGCCAGCAGCGATGATTACAGGGTATTGAACACTGAAGCTTTCTTT,CASSDDYRVLNTEAFF
TRBV6-1,11,TRBJ2-7,.,.,TGTGCCAGCGACCGCCGTAGCGAGCAGTACTTC,CASDRRSEQYF